The TCR beta chain described here comes from a study of T cells in localized non-small cell lung cancer. Study-level points and caveats: Sequencing was limited to one tumor region, leaving the possibility of heterogeneity open. For the top 100 tumor clones, a median around 55 also appeared in adjacent lung. Adjacent uninvolved lung tissue had the highest T cell clonality, exceeding tumor.

Repertoires were generated with immunoSEQ multiplex PCR, while TCRdb's copy carries only in-frame clones and drops some. Of 2,000 to 3,000 clones in the sample, roughly 30% were seen once. This clone occurred a few times. Antigen specificity is unknown. The CDR3 totals 14 residues. The germline CDR1 and CDR2 sequences are SGHRS and YFSETQ. Trimming pared 2 bases from V and 3 bases from J, leaving 12 bases between. The receptor's source is an older female donor with stage II squamous cell lung carcinoma. V gene TRBV5-1 combines with J gene TRBJ2-7; D may be TRBD1 or TRBD2 (5 bases each). The sample consisted of lung tumor tissue, taken before any cancer treatment. This CDR3 is CASSLSGGDYEQYF. The CDR3 nucleotides are TGCGCCAGCAGCTTAAGTGGGGGTGACTACGAGCAGTACTTC.